A single sample is the source of the 16 T cell receptor beta chains below, sequenced in a study of OX40 agonist ivuxolimab in advanced cancers. The assay was immunoSEQ multiplex PCR, and TCRdb's table has in-frame clones only and misses some. This sample yields 35,000 to 40,000 clones, of which approximately 92% are seen a single time; less than 9.5% belongs to the top ten. The material was CD4+ or CD8+ T cells sorted from blood, obtained in a trial of the OX40 agonist ivuxolimab. These receptors all come from an adult with an advanced solid tumor such as melanoma, head and neck, liver or kidney cancer.

V usage is TRBV11-1 and J usage is TRBJ1-1; D unresolved. This CDR3 comprises 14 residues. Trimming cost V 2 bases and J 6 bases, with 13 bases left between them. The germline CDR1 and CDR2 sequences are SGHAT and FQDESV (reference sequence). The CDR3 sequence: CASSLTRWQAEAFF. The CDR3 DNA follows: TGTGCCAGCAGCTTAACTAGGTGGCAGGCTGAAGCTTTCTTT.

This chain connects TRBV6-5 to TRBJ2-7; 12 bases are a match to TRBD2. CDR1 is MNHEY and CDR2 is SVGAGI in the germline V gene. The J segment lost 5 bases and the V segment lost 1 base, leaving 6 bases of the junction unmatched. The CDR3 spans 16 residues. The CDR3 sequence: CASSYLPSGRVHEQYF. CDR3 in DNA: TGTGCCAGCAGTTACTTGCCTAGCGGGAGGGTCCACGAGCAGTACTTC.

The CDR3: CASRSNRGSNQPQHF. The CDR3 DNA follows: TGTGCCAGTAGGTCCAACAGGGGAAGCAATCAGCCCCAGCATTTT. V gene TRBV19 combines with J gene TRBJ1-5, with 7 bases identical to TRBD1. The trim removed 6 bases at V and 1 base at J, leaving 6 bases unmatched. Germline-derived CDR1 and CDR2 are LNHDA and SQIVND (reference sequence). There are 15 residues in the CDR3.

The V call is TRBV27, the J call TRBJ2-1; weak D call: TRBD1 (6 bases). The V and J ends lost 2 bases and 3 bases respectively, with 14 bases between them. The CDR3 spans 16 residues. CDR1 and CDR2 from the germline V gene are MNHEY and SMNVEV (reference sequence). The CDR3 protein is CASSLRGTPVYNEQFF. In DNA, the CDR3 is TGTGCCAGCAGTTTAAGAGGGACACCCGTCTACAATGAGCAGTTCTTC.

V usage is TRBV6-5 and J usage is TRBJ2-1, with TRBD2 matching 11 bases. V was pared by 5 bases and J by 6 bases, with 6 bases of the junction left unmatched. This CDR3 comprises 15 residues. The V gene's germline CDR1 is MNHEY and CDR2 SVGAGI. The CDR3 nucleotides read TGTGCCAGCAGTCGAGGACTAGCGGGTGGCAATGAGCAGTTCTTC. This sequence encodes CASSRGLAGGNEQFF.

V and J are TRBV5-6 and TRBJ1-5; 8 nucleotides agree with TRBD1. Germline lookup yields CDR1 SGHDT and CDR2 YYEEEE. The CDR3 has 16 amino acids. V trimming: 5 bases; J trimming: 2 bases; junction bases outside the gene matches: 9. CDR3 DNA: TGTGCCAGCAGTCGGGGGGCGACAGGGGGCAATCAGCCCCAGCATTTT. Amino acids: CASSRGATGGNQPQHF.

V and J are TRBV6-5 and TRBJ1-3; D is ambiguous. With 5 bases removed from V and 0 bases from J, the gap between germline ends came to 8 bases. From germline, CDR1 is MNHEY and CDR2 SVGAGI. The CDR3 is 14 amino acids. The CDR3 nucleotides read TGTGCCAGCAGTCCCCTTCTCTCTGGAAACACCATATATTTT. Amino acid sequence: CASSPLLSGNTIYF.

This rearrangement joins TRBV25-1 to TRBJ2-3; D is possibly TRBD2 (5 bases). In germline, CDR1 is MGHDK, CDR2 SYGVNS. Trimming pared 0 bases from V and 5 bases from J, leaving 9 bases between. This CDR3 has 14 residues. CDR3 nucleotide sequence: TGTGCCAGCAGTGAATACCGGGGTCGAGATACGCAGTATTTT. This gives the protein CASSEYRGRDTQYF.

The sample holds a few counts of this clone. The genes are TRBV7-9 and TRBJ1-1, with D unclear. Trimming cost V 5 bases and J 10 bases, with 14 bases left between them. The CDR3 length is 12 residues. Germline V gene sequence: CDR1 SEHNR, CDR2 FQNEAQ (reference sequence). CDR3 sequence (DNA): TGTGCCAGCAGCGACTGGACGGCAGGAGCTTTCTTT. Translating gives CASSDWTAGAFF. Variable domain in full (rest from reference TRBV7-9 and TRBJ1-1): DTGVSQNPRHKITKRGQNVTFRCDPISEHNRLYWYRQTLGQGPEFLTYFQNEAQLEKSRLLSDRFSAERPKGSFSTLEIQRTEQGDSAMYLCASSDWTAGAFFGQGTRLTVV.

The chain uses TRBV6-5 and TRBJ2-2, with D maybe TRBD1 (5 bases). Germline V gene lookup returns CDR1 MNHEY and CDR2 SVGAGI. The CDR3 has 15 amino acids. Trimming left V 7 bases short and J 2 bases short, with 14 bases between. The CDR3 protein is CASIRQHINTGELFF. The CDR3 DNA is TGTGCCAGCATAAGACAGCATATTAACACCGGGGAGCTGTTTTTT.

V usage is TRBV6-6 and J usage is TRBJ2-1; 10 bases match TRBD2. V lost 7 bases and J lost 5; bases outside the gene matches: 11. The CDR3 consists of 16 residues. Germline loops: CDR1 MNHNY, CDR2 SVGAGI (reference sequence). In nucleotides, the CDR3 is TGTGCCAGCATGAGATGGAGCGGGAGGGATGACAATGAGCAGTTCTTC. Its protein is CASMRWSGRDDNEQFF.

The chain has TRBV29-1 and TRBJ1-2; D might be TRBD1 (6 bases). The CDR3 is 12 amino acids. V lost 5 bases and J lost 3, with 10 bases in between. Germline CDR1 is SQVTM and CDR2 is ANQGSEA. CDR3 in DNA: TGCAGCGTTCAACGACAGGACTATGGCTACACCTTC. Its translation is CSVQRQDYGYTF.

V gene TRBV12-5 combines with J gene TRBJ1-3; D gene uncertain. The germline V and J ends were trimmed by 2 bases and 4 bases, with 6 bases remaining between them. Germline V CDR1 and CDR2: LGHNT, FRNRAP. The CDR3 runs to 13 residues. CDR3 protein: CASGLSTGNTIYF. The CDR3 region has the DNA TGTGCTAGTGGTTTGAGTACGGGAAACACCATATATTTT.

The J gene is TRBJ2-5, the V gene TRBV5-1; TRBD1 matches at 8 bases. The CDR3 covers 13 residues. V was clipped by 4 bases and J by 4 bases; unmatched bases: 3. Germline V lookup: CDR1 SGHRS, CDR2 YFSETQ. The chain's CDR3 is CASSPGQGETQYF. The CDR3 nucleotides are TGCGCCAGCAGCCCCGGACAGGGAGAGACCCAGTACTTC.

The rearrangement uses TRBV2 and TRBJ1-6; 8 bases fit TRBD1. The germline V gene encodes CDR1 SNHLY and CDR2 FYNNEI. J gave up 7 bases and V 7 bases, and 9 bases lay outside the gene matches. This CDR3 has 15 amino acids. The CDR3 region is CASNRRTGKNSPLHF. The DNA of the CDR3 is TGTGCCAGCAATAGACGGACAGGGAAAAATTCACCCCTCCACTTT.

By sample share, this clone is medium-sized (0.01 to 0.1%). This CDR3 reads CASSSTGRRTNEKLFF. The CDR3 DNA sequence: TGTGCCAGCAGTTCGACAGGTCGAAGGACTAATGAAAAACTGTTTTTT. The chain links TRBV27 to TRBJ1-4; D might be TRBD1 (6 bases). Trimming left V 4 bases short and J 2 bases short, with 14 bases between. Germline CDR1 is MNHEY and CDR2 is SMNVEV (reference sequence). CDR3 length: 16 amino acids.